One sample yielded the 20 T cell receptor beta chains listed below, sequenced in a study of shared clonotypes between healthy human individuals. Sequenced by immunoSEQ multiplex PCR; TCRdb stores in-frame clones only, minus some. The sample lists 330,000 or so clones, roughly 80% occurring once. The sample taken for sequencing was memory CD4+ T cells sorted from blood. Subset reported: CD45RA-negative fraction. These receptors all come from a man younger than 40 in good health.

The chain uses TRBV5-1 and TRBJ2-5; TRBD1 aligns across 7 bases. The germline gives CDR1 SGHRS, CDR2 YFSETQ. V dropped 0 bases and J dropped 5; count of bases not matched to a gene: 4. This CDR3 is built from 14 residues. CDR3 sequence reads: CASSLGQGDETQYF. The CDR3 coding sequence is TGCGCCAGCAGCTTGGGACAGGGTGACGAGACCCAGTACTTC.

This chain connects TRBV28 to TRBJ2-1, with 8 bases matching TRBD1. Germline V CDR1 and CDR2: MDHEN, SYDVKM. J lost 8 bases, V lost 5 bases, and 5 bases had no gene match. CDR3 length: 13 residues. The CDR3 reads CASSPGGRYEQFF. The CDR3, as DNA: TGTGCCAGCAGTCCAGGGGGCAGGTATGAGCAGTTCTTC.

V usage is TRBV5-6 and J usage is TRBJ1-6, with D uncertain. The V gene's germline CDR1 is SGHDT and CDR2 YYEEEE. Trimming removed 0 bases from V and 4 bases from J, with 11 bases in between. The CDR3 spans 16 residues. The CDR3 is CASSLAADHYNSPLHF. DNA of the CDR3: TGTGCCAGCAGCTTGGCCGCAGACCATTATAATTCACCCCTCCACTTT.

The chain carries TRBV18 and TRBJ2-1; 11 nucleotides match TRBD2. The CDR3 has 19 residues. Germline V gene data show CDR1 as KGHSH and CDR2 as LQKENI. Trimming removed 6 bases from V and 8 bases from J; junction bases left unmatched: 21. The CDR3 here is CASSKEPTSGAPLGDEQFF. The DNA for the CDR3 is TGTGCCAGCTCTAAAGAACCGACTAGCGGGGCCCCCCTTGGTGATGAGCAGTTCTTC.

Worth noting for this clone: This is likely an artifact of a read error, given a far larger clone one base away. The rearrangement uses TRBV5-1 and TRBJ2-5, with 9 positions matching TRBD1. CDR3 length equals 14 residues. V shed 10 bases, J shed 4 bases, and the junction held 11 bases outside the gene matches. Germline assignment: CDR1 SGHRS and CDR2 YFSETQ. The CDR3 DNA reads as TGCGCCCGCGGACGACAGGGGGAGGGAGAGACCCAGTACTTC. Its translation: CARGRQGEGETQYF.

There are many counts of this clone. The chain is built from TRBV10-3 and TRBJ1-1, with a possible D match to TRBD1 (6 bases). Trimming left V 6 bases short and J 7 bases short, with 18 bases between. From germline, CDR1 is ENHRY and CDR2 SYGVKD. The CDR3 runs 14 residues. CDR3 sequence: CAIRTTGNKGEAFF. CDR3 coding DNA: TGTGCCATCAGGACCACAGGGAATAAGGGTGAAGCTTTCTTT.

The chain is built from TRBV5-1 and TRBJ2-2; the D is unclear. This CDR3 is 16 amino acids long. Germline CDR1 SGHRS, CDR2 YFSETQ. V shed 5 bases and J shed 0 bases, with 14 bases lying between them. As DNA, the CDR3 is TGCGCCAGCAGTCGGACCGGGTCCTCGAACACCGGGGAGCTGTTTTTT. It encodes CASSRTGSSNTGELFF.

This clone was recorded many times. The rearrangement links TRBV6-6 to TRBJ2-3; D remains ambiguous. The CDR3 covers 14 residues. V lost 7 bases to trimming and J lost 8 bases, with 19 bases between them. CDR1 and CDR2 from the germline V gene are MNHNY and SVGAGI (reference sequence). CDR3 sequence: CASKAGPGVGTQYF. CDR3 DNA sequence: TGTGCCAGCAAGGCAGGACCCGGTGTAGGTACGCAGTATTTT.

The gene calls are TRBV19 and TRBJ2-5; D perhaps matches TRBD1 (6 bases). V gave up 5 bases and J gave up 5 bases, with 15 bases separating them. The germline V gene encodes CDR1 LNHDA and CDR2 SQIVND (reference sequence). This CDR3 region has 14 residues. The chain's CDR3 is CASSYLGADETQYF. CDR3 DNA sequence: TGTGCCAGTAGTTATTTGGGGGCCGACGAGACCCAGTACTTC.

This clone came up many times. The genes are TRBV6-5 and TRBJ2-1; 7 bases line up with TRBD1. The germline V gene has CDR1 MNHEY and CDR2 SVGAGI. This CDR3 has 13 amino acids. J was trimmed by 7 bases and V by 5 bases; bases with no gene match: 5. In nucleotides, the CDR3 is TGTGCCAGCAGTGGGACAGCCTCTAATGAGCAGTTCTTC. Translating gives CASSGTASNEQFF.

CDR3 coding DNA: TGTGCCAGCTCACCCCGGGACTACTTCAATGAGCAGTTCTTC. Protein sequence: CASSPRDYFNEQFF. The J gene is TRBJ2-1, the V gene TRBV18; 7 positions match TRBD2. The CDR3 runs 14 residues. J was trimmed by 6 bases and V by 3 bases; bases with no gene match: 5. Germline V gives CDR1 KGHSH, CDR2 LQKENI.

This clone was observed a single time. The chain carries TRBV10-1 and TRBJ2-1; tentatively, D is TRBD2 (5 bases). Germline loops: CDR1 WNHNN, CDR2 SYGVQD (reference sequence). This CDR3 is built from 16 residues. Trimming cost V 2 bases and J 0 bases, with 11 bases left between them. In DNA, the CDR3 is TGCGCCAGCAGTGAGCTGGTGGGGAGCTCCTACAATGAGCAGTTCTTC. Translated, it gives CASSELVGSSYNEQFF.

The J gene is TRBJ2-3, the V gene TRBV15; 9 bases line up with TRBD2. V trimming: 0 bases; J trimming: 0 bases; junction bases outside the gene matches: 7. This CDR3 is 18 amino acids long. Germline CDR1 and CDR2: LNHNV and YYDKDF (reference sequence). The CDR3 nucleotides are TGTGCCACCAGCAGAGATTTAATAGCGGGAGCTAGCACAGATACGCAGTATTTT. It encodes CATSRDLIAGASTDTQYF.

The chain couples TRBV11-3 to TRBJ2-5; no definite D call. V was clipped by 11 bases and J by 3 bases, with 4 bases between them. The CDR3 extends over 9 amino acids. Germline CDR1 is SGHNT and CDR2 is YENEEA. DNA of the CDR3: TGTGCCCGCGAAGAGACCCAGTACTTC. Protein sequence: CAREETQYF. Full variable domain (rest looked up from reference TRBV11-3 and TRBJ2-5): EAGVVQSPRYKIIEKKQPVAFWCNPISGHNTLYWYLQNLGQGPELLIRYENEEAVDDSQLPKDRFSAERLKGVDSTLKIQPAELGDSAVYLCAREETQYFGPGTRLLVL.

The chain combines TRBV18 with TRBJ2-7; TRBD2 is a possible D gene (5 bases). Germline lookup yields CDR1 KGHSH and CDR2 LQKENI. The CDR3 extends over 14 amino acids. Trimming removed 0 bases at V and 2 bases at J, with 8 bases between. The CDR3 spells CASSPPIATYEQYF. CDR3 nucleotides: TGTGCCAGCTCACCACCGATAGCGACCTACGAGCAGTACTTC.

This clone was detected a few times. CDR3 residues: CASSQGTGGDEQFF. The CDR3 nucleotides read TGTGCCAGCTCACAAGGAACAGGGGGCGACGAGCAGTTCTTC. The gene calls are TRBV18 and TRBJ2-1; TRBD1 matches 9 bases. The germline V gene encodes CDR1 KGHSH and CDR2 LQKENI. Trimming took 4 bases from V and 10 from J; bases not matched to a gene: 8. CDR3 length equals 14 residues.

The CDR3 protein is CASSLARGQQEKLFF. Here the CDR3 DNA reads TGTGCCAGCAGCTTAGCCAGGGGGCAACAGGAAAAACTGTTTTTT. The chain uses TRBV11-2 and TRBJ1-4; 8 bases are a match to TRBD1. Germline V gives CDR1 SGHAT, CDR2 FQNNGV. Trimming at V came to 1 base and at J to 8 bases, leaving 6 bases not matched to a gene. This CDR3 is 15 amino acids long.

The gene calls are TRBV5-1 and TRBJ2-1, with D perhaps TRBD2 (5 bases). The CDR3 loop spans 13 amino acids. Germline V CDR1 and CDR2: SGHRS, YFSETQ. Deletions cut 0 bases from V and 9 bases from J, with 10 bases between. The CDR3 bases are TGCGCCAGCAGCTTGGCCGGCAGCGGTGAGCAGTTCTTC. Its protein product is CASSLAGSGEQFF.

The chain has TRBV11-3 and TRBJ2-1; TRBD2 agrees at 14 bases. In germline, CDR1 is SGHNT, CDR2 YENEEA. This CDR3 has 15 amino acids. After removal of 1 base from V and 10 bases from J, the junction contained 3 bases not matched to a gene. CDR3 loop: CASSLGGLAGEEQFF. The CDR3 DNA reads TGTGCCAGCAGCTTAGGGGGACTAGCGGGAGAAGAGCAGTTCTTC.

The CDR3 coding sequence is TGTGCCAGCAGTTTAGGCAGGGATGATGGCTACACCTTC. Its protein product is CASSLGRDDGYTF. V is TRBV27 and J is TRBJ1-2; tentative D call: TRBD1 (5 bases). Germline V lookup: CDR1 MNHEY, CDR2 SMNVEV (reference sequence). Trimming left V 2 bases short and J 6 bases short, with 10 bases between. The CDR3 extends over 13 amino acids.